One sample yielded the 28 T cell receptor beta chains listed below, sequenced in a study of early T cells in non-severe SARS-CoV-2 infection (dated by TCRdb to 2020 to 2022). Library method: 5' RACE. The sequencing machine was a NextSeq 500. TCRdb reran the public reads through fastp at Q25 and MiXCR, keeping productive beta chains. One record per CDR3 amino acid sequence lists the most common genes and DNA. The sample table records 80,000 to 95,000 distinct CDR3 sequences; around 15% of these occur just once. Of the sample, just under 0.6% falls within the top ten clones. Sequences were obtained from whole blood. Receptors originate from an adult who was a healthcare worker with PCR-confirmed SARS-CoV-2 infection or an uninfected control (not recorded which).

The table lists this clonotype with many counts. The DNA of the CDR3 is TGTGCCAGCAGCCCAACGACAGGGTCGGCAGATACGCAGTATTTT. Protein product: CASSPTTGSADTQYF. This chain links TRBV2 with TRBJ2-3, with TRBD1 matching over 7 bases. Germline V gives CDR1 SNHLY, CDR2 FYNNEI. The V segment lost 6 bases and the J segment 4 bases; nucleotides outside the gene matches: 10. The CDR3 length is 15 residues.

The chain recombines TRBV20-1 with TRBJ2-2; D is perhaps TRBD1 (5 bases). The germline V and J ends were trimmed by 2 bases and 7 bases, with 20 bases remaining between them. Germline values: CDR1 DFQATT, CDR2 SNEGSKA (reference sequence). This CDR3 spans 16 amino acids. The CDR3 DNA sequence: TGCAGTGCTAGACCCGGACACCCTGGGAAAGGCGGGGAGCTGTTTTTT. It codes for CSARPGHPGKGGELFF.

This clonotype was counted at least ten times. One end of the junction does not line up with germline, which may come from a read error. This sequence joins TRBV5-5 and TRBJ1-1; TRBD1 might be the D (5 bases). CDR1 is SGHKS, CDR2 YYEKEE, per germline (reference sequence). The CDR3 runs to 15 residues. This CDR3 is CASTLGPGRVDEAFF. The CDR3 DNA is TGTGCCAGCACCTTGGGTCCGGGGCGTGTAGATGAAGCTTTCTTT.

The chain joins TRBV28 to TRBJ1-4, with a possible D match to TRBD1 (5 bases). Trimming removed 10 bases at V and 6 bases at J, with 18 bases between. The CDR3 totals 14 residues. Germline CDR1 is MDHEN and CDR2 is SYDVKM. CDR3 nucleotide sequence: TGTGCCACCGATAACCCGGGAGGGGATGAAAAACTGTTTTTT. This sequence encodes CATDNPGGDEKLFF. The full variable domain, rest sourced from reference TRBV28 and TRBJ1-4, is DVKVTQSSRYLVKRTGEKVFLECVQDMDHENMFWYRQDPGLGLRLIYFSYDVKMKEKGDIPEGYSVSREKKERFSLILESASTNQTSMYLCATDNPGGDEKLFFGSGTQLSVL.

This rearrangement joins TRBV9 to TRBJ2-3, with D tentatively TRBD1 (5 bases). The V gene lost 1 base and the J gene lost 4 bases, with 10 bases spanning the gap. Germline CDR1 SGDLS, CDR2 YYNGEE. The CDR3 has 14 amino acids. The CDR3 here is CASSVRQGPDTQYF. In DNA, the CDR3 is TGTGCCAGCAGCGTACGGCAGGGTCCAGATACGCAGTATTTT.

V gene TRBV3-1 combines with J gene TRBJ1-6; maybe TRBD1 (5 bases). This CDR3 has 14 residues. Germline V gene lookup returns CDR1 LGHDT and CDR2 YNNKEL (reference sequence). V was shortened by 5 bases and J by 7 bases, with 12 bases between the two germline ends. CDR3 in amino acids: CASSFQGSNSPLHF. CDR3 bases: TGTGCCAGCAGCTTCCAGGGTTCGAATTCACCCCTCCACTTT. Drawing the rest from reference TRBV3-1 and TRBJ1-6, the complete variable domain is DTAVSQTPKYLVTQMGNDKSIKCEQNLGHDTMYWYKQDSKKFLKIMFSYNNKELIINETVPNRFSPKSPDKAHLNLHINSLELGDSAVYFCASSFQGSNSPLHFGNGTRLTVT.

This chain links TRBV6-5 with TRBJ2-5; D is ambiguous. V was cut by 0 bases and J by 5 bases, with 13 bases left in between. The CDR3 extends over 15 amino acids. Per the germline V gene, CDR1 is MNHEY and CDR2 is SVGAGI. CDR3 protein: CASSYSTPRAETQYF. DNA for the CDR3: TGTGCCAGCAGTTACTCGACGCCTAGAGCGGAGACCCAGTACTTC.

This clonotype turned up a few times. This rearrangement joins TRBV12-3 or TRBV12-4 to TRBJ1-1, with D possibly TRBD1 on 5 matching bases. The CDR3 extends over 15 amino acids. The V and J ends lost 6 bases and 0 bases respectively, with 14 bases between them. This chain's CDR3 is CASSKQALMNTEAFF. CDR3 DNA sequence: TGTGCCAGCAGCAAACAGGCTCTCATGAACACTGAAGCTTTCTTT.

This clonotype was seen more than once but under ten times. The rearrangement links TRBV27 to TRBJ2-5, with 7 bases fitting TRBD2. V shed 8 bases and J 2 bases; nucleotides not matched to a gene: 14. The CDR3 contains 16 residues. Germline CDR1 reads MNHEY; CDR2 reads SMNVEV (reference sequence). CDR3 nucleotides: TGTGCCAGCTGCCCTGTGGGTGGCGGGGGACAAGAGACCCAGTACTTC. As protein: CASCPVGGGGQETQYF.

The J gene is TRBJ2-1, the V gene TRBV20-1; possible D gene TRBD2, 6 bases. CDR3 length: 19 amino acids. Germline V gene data show CDR1 as DFQATT and CDR2 as SNEGSKA (reference sequence). Trimming shortened V by 3 bases and J by 0 bases, and 24 bases separated the two germline ends. The CDR3: CSARSRPFGGSFSYNEQFF. CDR3 in DNA: TGCAGTGCTAGGTCGAGACCCTTCGGGGGAAGCTTCTCCTACAATGAGCAGTTCTTC.

This clonotype was seen at least ten times. The chain uses TRBV29-1 and TRBJ2-5; no definite D call. Per germline, CDR1 SQVTM and CDR2 ANQGSEA. CDR3 size: 13 residues. Trimming took off 5 bases at V and 5 bases at J, with 15 bases between the two ends. The CDR3 DNA reads as TGCAGCGTTCTTAGGCAGTCCCACGAGACCCAGTACTTC. Its protein is CSVLRQSHETQYF. Using reference TRBV29-1 and TRBJ2-5 for the parts outside the CDR3, the full variable domain is SAVISQKPSRDICQRGTSLTIQCQVDSQVTMMFWYRQQPGQSLTLIATANQGSEATYESGFVIDKFPISRPNLTFSTLTVSNMSPEDSSIYLCSVLRQSHETQYFGPGTRLLVL.

V usage is TRBV27 and J usage is TRBJ2-5; D is tentatively TRBD1 or TRBD2 (6 bases each). CDR3 size: 14 residues. The germline V gene encodes CDR1 MNHEY and CDR2 SMNVEV (reference sequence). The V gene lost 3 bases and the J gene lost 5 bases, with 13 bases spanning the gap. CDR3 amino acids: CASSFREGGETQYF. The CDR3 DNA is TGTGCCAGCAGTTTTCGGGAAGGGGGGGAGACCCAGTACTTC.

Here the CDR3 DNA reads TGTGCCAGCAGTGAATGGGGGGGAGAGGACTATGGCTACACCTTC. It specifies CASSEWGGEDYGYTF. The chain has TRBV6-5 and TRBJ1-2; possible D gene TRBD1, 5 bases. The CDR3 runs 15 residues. Trimming cost V 5 bases and J 3 bases, with 16 bases left between them. Germline-derived CDR1 and CDR2 are MNHEY and SVGAGI.

A word on this clonotype: A much bigger clone sits one base away, suggesting this may be a read error. The V gene is TRBV18, the J gene TRBJ2-1, with TRBD1 matching over 9 bases. Losses at the gene ends were 6 bases for V and 6 bases for J; bases not matched to a gene: 9. CDR1 and CDR2 from the germline V gene are KGHSH and LQKENI. The CDR3 consists of 15 residues. For the CDR3, the DNA is TGTGCCAGCTCGTCAACAGGGGGCCCCTGCAATGAGCAGTTCTTC. Protein: CASSSTGGPCNEQFF.

In its sample, this clonotype was seen a few times. The chain carries TRBV20-1 and TRBJ2-3; D uncertain. V lost 0 bases and J 0 bases, leaving 10 bases between the germline ends. Germline values: CDR1 DFQATT, CDR2 SNEGSKA (reference sequence). The CDR3 has 15 residues. The CDR3, as DNA: TGCAGTGCTAGAGATACGGGCTATAGCACAGATACGCAGTATTTT. Encoded protein: CSARDTGYSTDTQYF.

Ten or more counts support this clonotype. The chain is built from TRBV2 and TRBJ1-1; possible D gene TRBD1, 5 bases. This CDR3 is built from 14 residues. Looked up from germline, CDR1 is SNHLY and CDR2 is FYNNEI. V lost 7 bases, J lost 3 bases, and 15 bases lay in between. CDR3 loop: CASTSTGTYTEAFF. The CDR3, as DNA: TGTGCCAGCACCTCGACTGGGACCTACACTGAAGCTTTCTTT. Filled out from reference TRBV2 and TRBJ1-1, the complete variable domain reads EPEVTQTPSHQVTQMGQEVILRCVPISNHLYFYWYRQILGQKVEFLVSFYNNEISEKSEIFDDQFSVERPDGSNFTLKIRSTKLEDSAMYFCASTSTGTYTEAFFGQGTRLTVV.

This clonotype has a handful of counts. The chain has TRBV25-1 and TRBJ2-7; TRBD1 is a possible D gene (7 bases). This CDR3 is 14 amino acids long. Germline loops: CDR1 MGHDK, CDR2 SYGVNS. Trimming took off 6 bases at V and 0 bases at J, with 12 bases between the two ends. CDR3 nucleotides: TGTGCCAGCAGGGAGGGGGCGGTCTCCTACGAGCAGTACGTC. Translating gives CASREGAVSYEQYV.

CDR3 region: CASSRGGGIYNEQFF. CDR3 in DNA: TGTGCCAGCAGCCGCGGCGGGGGCATTTACAATGAGCAGTTCTTC. The chain recombines TRBV7-2 with TRBJ2-1; D might be TRBD2 (7 bases). Germline CDR1 reads SGHTA; CDR2 reads FQGNSA. The length of the CDR3 is 15 residues. V lost 5 bases, J lost 4 bases, and 15 bases lay in between.

This chain links TRBV6-5 with TRBJ1-1; no clear D gene. Germline V gene data show CDR1 as MNHEY and CDR2 as SVGAGI. Trimming left V 5 bases short and J 0 bases short, with 13 bases between. The CDR3 runs to 15 residues. The CDR3 DNA follows: TGTGCCAGCAGTCCTAGGGCGACACTGAACACTGAAGCTTTCTTT. Translating gives CASSPRATLNTEAFF.

This clonotype came up many times. The rearrangement joins TRBV4-2 to TRBJ2-3; the D is unclear. Trimming shortened V by 4 bases and J by 4 bases, and 15 bases separated the two germline ends. The germline V gene encodes CDR1 LGHNA and CDR2 YNFKEQ. This CDR3 is built from 15 residues. The CDR3 sequence is CASSPAIGSSDTQYF. CDR3 nucleotide sequence: TGTGCCAGCAGCCCAGCCATAGGGTCCTCAGATACGCAGTATTTT.

This clonotype was seen at least ten times. The chain recombines TRBV20-1 with TRBJ1-3; perhaps TRBD1 as D (5 bases). This CDR3 comprises 13 residues. Looked up from germline, CDR1 is DFQATT and CDR2 is SNEGSKA (reference sequence). The V and J ends lost 3 bases and 3 bases respectively, with 9 bases between them. This chain's CDR3 is CSARPTVGNTIYF. CDR3 in DNA: TGCAGTGCTAGGCCGACAGTTGGAAACACCATATATTTT.

The V call is TRBV6-5, the J call TRBJ1-6; 9 bases are a match to TRBD1. Germline loops: CDR1 MNHEY, CDR2 SVGAGI. V gave up 6 bases and J gave up 8 bases; unmatched junction bases: 14. This CDR3 is 17 amino acids long. The CDR3: CASSPNRRDRADSPLHF. CDR3 sequence (DNA): TGTGCCAGCAGCCCAAACCGCCGGGACAGGGCGGATTCACCCCTCCACTTT.

The chain couples TRBV30 to TRBJ2-1; 13 bases are a match to TRBD2. Germline loops: CDR1 GTSNPN, CDR2 SVGIG (reference sequence). V was clipped by 6 bases and J by 7 bases; unmatched bases: 6. The CDR3 is 14 residues long. CDR3 sequence: CACRLAGGLNEQFF. As DNA, the CDR3 is TGTGCCTGCCGACTAGCGGGGGGCCTGAATGAGCAGTTCTTC.

V is TRBV11-2 and J is TRBJ2-7; 14 bases line up with TRBD2. Germline V gene data show CDR1 as SGHAT and CDR2 as FQNNGV. There are 17 residues in the CDR3. Losses at the gene ends were 1 base for V and 2 bases for J; bases not matched to a gene: 4. The CDR3 coding sequence is TGTGCCAGCAGCTTAGGGACTAGCGGGGGGCTTGCCTACGAGCAGTACGTC. It translates to CASSLGTSGGLAYEQYV.

The chain links TRBV7-8 to TRBJ2-3; TRBD2 might be the D (6 bases). CDR1 and CDR2 (germline): SGHVS, FQNEAQ. The ends were cut back, 6 bases at V and 1 base at J, with 11 bases in the middle. This CDR3 is 14 amino acids long. CDR3: CASRRERGTDTQYF. CDR3 nucleotide sequence: TGTGCCAGCAGGAGGGAGCGGGGCACAGATACGCAGTATTTT.

This clonotype has only a few counts. This chain links TRBV3-1 with TRBJ1-2, with D perhaps matching TRBD1 (5 bases). V lost 4 bases and J 8 bases, leaving 14 bases between the germline ends. Germline CDR1 and CDR2: LGHDT and YNNKEL (reference sequence). The CDR3 loop spans 13 amino acids. The CDR3 bases are TGTGCCAGCAGCCTTGGCAGGGAATGGGGCTACACCTTC. It codes for CASSLGREWGYTF.

The chain employs TRBV2 and TRBJ2-2; D remains unclear. Germline V gene sequence: CDR1 SNHLY, CDR2 FYNNEI. V was clipped by 6 bases and J by 9 bases, with 14 bases between them. This CDR3 has 13 amino acids. CDR3: CASSRLGPRELFF. The CDR3 DNA sequence: TGTGCCAGCAGCAGGCTAGGGCCCCGGGAGCTGTTTTTT.

This clonotype was seen more than once but under ten times. J is TRBJ1-4 and V is TRBV5-1, with a tentative D call TRBD1 (5 bases). The ends were cut back, 4 bases at V and 8 bases at J, with 12 bases in the middle. Per germline, CDR1 SGHRS and CDR2 YFSETQ. The CDR3 has 13 amino acids. As DNA, the CDR3 is TGCGCCAGCAGCCCGGAGCGGGGGGAAAAACTGTTTTTT. Residues: CASSPERGEKLFF.